Given below is one T cell receptor (beta chain) in context. This clone has just one count. Its antigen is still unknown. One base away there is no much larger clone; base qualities are not given. Sorted T cell subsets were CFSE-labeled and co-cultured for around five days with allogeneic regulatory or mature dendritic cells at a 1:10 DC:T ratio. FACS was used to sort naive T cells as CD45RA+ cells and memory T cells as CD45RO+ CD4+ or CD8+ cells. A couple of healthy control subjects provided the T cells used for TCR sequencing. The Qiagen DNeasy Blood & Tissue Kit was used for extraction of genomic DNA. The data were obtained in a study of regulatory dendritic cells for organ transplantation (dated by TCRdb to about 2017). With regard to the full study: Monocytes were cultured with vitamin D3 on days 0 and 4 and with IL-10 on day 4 to generate regulatory dendritic cells. On day 6, LPS was added to the DC cultures to test how the DCs responded to a strong maturation-inducing agent. Sorted naive and memory CD4+ and CD8+ T cells had their TCRbeta repertoires sequenced both before and after allostimulation with either regulatory or mature dendritic cells.

Multiplexed two-step PCR with Vbeta-specific forward primers and Jbeta-specific reverse primers was used to amplify TCRbeta CDR3 regions. The TCRbeta libraries were sequenced on an Illumina instrument via the immunoSEQ service. The original pipeline was this. V, D and J genes were assigned using IMGT annotation, and counts were corrected for multiplex PCR bias using synthetic CDR3 analogues. In the immunoSEQ Analyzer, repertoire clonality was calculated as one minus normalized Shannon entropy. Fisher's exact test with Benjamini-Hochberg false discovery rate control was used to define clonal expansion, with two-tailed P<0.01. Drawn from immuneACCESS, this table holds only the in-frame rearrangements with V and J called that TCRdb kept. Clones are partly lost; checked studies trace under half to an unresolved V gene and leave the rest unexplained. V and J calls and clone size follow that table, whereas D and trimming were derived from the DNA. The sample profile shows some 9,300 clones; 80% of them were found once. The biggest ten clones account for more than 2% of the sample.

Broad study findings and their caveats: Naive CD4+ and CD8+ T cells showed highly diverse repertoires, whereas memory cells were less diverse and memory CD8+ cells were the most oligoclonal. Only a couple of subjects were sequenced, and considerable between-individual heterogeneity in the alloreactive memory CD8+ T cell pool was noted by the authors. Among the resting subsets, memory CD8+ T cells contained the most alloreactive TCR clonotypes. Expansion of memory CD8+ clones was induced by allostimulation in both subjects, but more limited expansion appeared to be induced by regulatory dendritic cells than by mature dendritic cells.

The junction shows trimming of 4 bases on V and 4 bases on J, and the gene matches do not reach 5 bases of it. The CDR3 starts with the cysteine, ends with the phenylalanine, and has 16 residues. Just CDR3 DNA is preserved here, 48 bases in frame from base 1. The receptor was isolated from a human donor in good health. Recombination joined TRBV23-1 with TRBJ2-1, with 12 central nucleotides matching TRBD1. TRBV23-1 is an ORF, with its function uncertain. Sequenced material: memory CD4+ T cells from blood cultured with dendritic cells. The cell subset or site tag for this specimen amounts to: CD45RO+ memory T cells. The bases are TGCGCCAGCAGTCCACAGGGACAGGGGGCGTACAATGAGCAGTTCTTC. Its translation is CASSPQGQGAYNEQFF.